One T cell receptor (beta chain) is described in this entry. The sample is drawn from a study of blood T cell repertoires in COVID-19. Study-level background: Collection of acute and convalescent COVID-19 samples took place in the United States, Italy and Spain.

Using immunoSEQ multiplex PCR, the repertoire was profiled, and TCRdb retains in-frame clones only, with some absent. The sample includes roughly 250,000 clones, approximately 90% seen only once; the top ten take about 4%. V was cut by 1 base and J by 0 bases, with 11 bases left in between. This CDR3 has 16 residues. Germline-derived CDR1 and CDR2 are KGHSH and LQKENI. The material sequenced was peripheral blood. This receptor was obtained from a man aged 60-69 years who had recovered from COVID-19. The chain recombines TRBV18 with TRBJ2-3; D unclear. CDR3 nucleotide sequence: TGTGCCAGCTCACCACTTAAGGCAGGAAGCACAGATACGCAGTATTTT. It translates to CASSPLKAGSTDTQYF.